The T cell receptor beta chain described here comes from a study of blood T cell repertoires in COVID-19. For the study at large: Some COVID-19 samples were acute and others convalescent; all came from the United States, Italy and Spain.

V was cut by 0 bases and J by 6 bases, with 12 bases left in between. CDR3 length: 15 residues. Germline V CDR1 and CDR2: SGHVS, FQNEAQ. Using immunoSEQ multiplex PCR, the repertoire was profiled, and TCRdb retains in-frame clones only, with some absent. The sample carries 150,000 to 200,000 clones, about 88% recorded once. This chain joins TRBV7-8 and TRBJ1-5; D gene unclear. The clonotype was recovered from a man aged 60 to 75 with active or convalescent COVID-19. Sequencing was done on a sample of peripheral blood. The CDR3 here is CASSLAGAYPQPQHF. DNA for the CDR3: TGTGCCAGCAGCTTAGCAGGAGCTTACCCTCAGCCCCAGCATTTT. The entire variable domain, with the rest obtained from reference TRBV7-8 and TRBJ1-5, is as follows: GAGVSQSPRYKVAKRGQDVALRCDPISGHVSLFWYQQALGQGPEFLTYFQNEAQLDKSGLPSDRFFAERPEGSVSTLKIQRTQQEDSAVYLCASSLAGAYPQPQHFGDGTRLSIL.